The clone carrying this TCR beta chain has ten or more counts. The sample comes from a study of T cells in Graves' hyperthyroidism and ophthalmopathy. CDR3 length equals 11 residues. Trimming removed 3 bases at V and 8 bases at J, with 10 bases between. Germline V gene lookup returns CDR1 DFQATT and CDR2 SNEGSKA (reference sequence). Investigators excluded patients with uncontrolled infection, other autoimmune disease, pregnancy or lactation. The PBMCs were sourced from fresh peripheral blood (approximately 9.6 ml). Amplified TCR beta CDR3 regions derived from RNA transcripts. HTBI primers were used for first-round RT-PCR of the TCR CDR3. TCRdb passed the multiplex PCR reads through MiXCR, listing each CDR3 protein once. Of a few hundred thousand distinct CDR3 sequences listed, 15% to 20% are singletons.

The TCR sequence derives from a man in his late teens or twenties with Graves' ophthalmopathy. Material for sequencing was blood. The chain employs TRBV20-1 and TRBJ1-2; D call uncertain. CDR3 residues: CSASLQSGYTF. DNA for the CDR3: TGCAGTGCTAGTCTGCAAAGCGGCTACACCTTC.